Given below is one T cell receptor beta chain in context. Its target is unknown. The sample is drawn from a study of shared clonotypes between healthy human individuals. HIV-negative, healthy adults without recent acute infections or vaccinations were the donors. The repertoire was sequenced with immunoSEQ multiplex PCR; TCRdb's copy has only in-frame clones and lacks some. The repertoire holds about 230,000 clones, with 60% to 70% as singletons. The study's findings and limits: Clonotypes shared by all four sorted-subset donors had higher generation probabilities than non-shared clonotypes. For naive CD4 cells, around 5% of clonotypes were shared across a handful of donors.

Germline V CDR1 and CDR2: PRHDT, FYEKMQ (reference sequence). This CDR3 contains 16 residues. After removal of 5 bases from V and 4 bases from J, the junction contained 8 bases not matched to a gene. The receptor's source is a man younger than 40 in good health. Material: memory CD4+ T cells sorted from blood. Subset reported: CD45RA-negative fraction. This chain connects TRBV13 to TRBJ2-1, with TRBD2 identical over 10 bases. The CDR3, as DNA: TGTGCCAGCAGCGCAAGCACTAGCGGGGATTACAATGAGCAGTTCTTC. It codes for CASSASTSGDYNEQFF.